One sample yielded the 30 T cell receptor beta chains listed below, sequenced in a study of CD8 T cells in Susac syndrome. Reverse transcription of roughly 0.5 to 1 ug RNA was performed with random hexamers. From the immunoSEQ multiplex PCR reads, TCRdb called clonotypes with MiXCR, one entry per CDR3 protein. The table lists more than 75,000 distinct CDR3 sequences, 94% of them singletons. The sample consisted of CD8+ T cells from PBMCs. Source of these receptors: a human donor in good health.

V is TRBV4-3 and J is TRBJ2-4; a possible D gene is TRBD1 (5 bases). This CDR3 has 18 amino acids. The V gene's germline CDR1 is LGHNA and CDR2 YSLEER. V was trimmed by 0 bases and J by 8 bases, leaving 23 bases between them. The CDR3 loop is CASSQDYLGNQKGDIQYF. DNA for the CDR3: TGCGCCAGCAGCCAAGATTATCTTGGGAATCAAAAAGGGGACATTCAGTACTTC.

The chain carries TRBV7-9 and TRBJ2-1; D call uncertain. The CDR3 is 15 residues long. The V gene lost 4 bases and the J gene lost 3 bases, with 13 bases spanning the gap. Per germline, CDR1 SEHNR and CDR2 FQNEAQ (reference sequence). The CDR3 DNA reads as TGTGCCAGCAGCTCCGAGATAAGCAGCTACAATGAGCAGTTCTTC. Protein: CASSSEISSYNEQFF.

The chain uses TRBV25-1 and TRBJ2-1; D gene ambiguous. Germline V gene sequence: CDR1 MGHDK, CDR2 SYGVNS. Trimming shortened V by 6 bases and J by 9 bases, and 9 bases separated the two germline ends. This CDR3 spans 11 amino acids. The CDR3: CASRAESEQFF. The DNA of the CDR3 is TGTGCCAGCAGGGCGGAGAGTGAGCAGTTCTTC.

This clonotype was recorded only once. The chain recombines TRBV12-3 or TRBV12-4 with TRBJ2-7, with 8 positions matching TRBD2. The CDR3 runs 12 residues. V shed 10 bases and J 3 bases; nucleotides not matched to a gene: 5. Written as DNA, the CDR3 is TGTGCCACCCGGGGGGGGTACTACGAGCAGTACTTC. Protein: CATRGGYYEQYF.

The chain is built from TRBV27 and TRBJ1-5; 12 bases agree with TRBD1. Per the germline V gene, CDR1 is MNHEY and CDR2 is SMNVEV (reference sequence). V shed 4 bases, J shed 6 bases, and the junction held 4 bases outside the gene matches. CDR3 size: 15 residues. CDR3 bases: TGTGCCAGCAGTTGGGGACAGGGGGCTGGTCAGCCCCAGCATTTT. As protein: CASSWGQGAGQPQHF.

CDR3 region: CASSQVSRSSSYNEQFF. CDR3 DNA sequence: TGTGCCAGCAGCCAAGTGAGCAGGTCGAGCTCCTACAATGAGCAGTTCTTC. V usage is TRBV3-1 and J usage is TRBJ2-1; unclear D gene. V lost 1 base and J 0 bases, leaving 13 bases between the germline ends. The germline CDR1 and CDR2 sequences are LGHDT and YNNKEL (reference sequence). This CDR3 comprises 17 residues.

The V call is TRBV28, the J call TRBJ1-1; no reliable D call. Trimming removed 7 bases from V and 1 base from J, with 10 bases in between. The CDR3 has 13 residues. Germline CDR1 and CDR2: MDHEN and SYDVKM. The CDR3: CASTDVPNTEAFF. The CDR3 DNA sequence: TGTGCCAGCACGGACGTCCCGAACACTGAAGCTTTCTTT.

V gene TRBV27 combines with J gene TRBJ1-2, with 8 bases that match TRBD1. J gave up 4 bases and V 2 bases, and 3 bases lay outside the gene matches. The germline CDR1 and CDR2 sequences are MNHEY and SMNVEV (reference sequence). This CDR3 contains 14 residues. Written as DNA, the CDR3 is TGTGCCAGCAGTTTAGACAGGGGCGTCTATGGCTACACCTTC. Translated, it gives CASSLDRGVYGYTF.

This chain joins TRBV11-2 and TRBJ1-1; D might be TRBD1 (5 bases). CDR3 length equals 17 residues. Germline loops: CDR1 SGHAT, CDR2 FQNNGV. Trimming took 1 base from V and 0 from J, leaving 15 bases between them. The CDR3, as DNA: TGTGCCAGCAGCTTAGGAGGGAGGGAGGGGATGAACACTGAAGCTTTCTTT. Translated, it gives CASSLGGREGMNTEAFF.

The chain employs TRBV29-1 and TRBJ1-2; weak D call: TRBD1 (5 bases). This CDR3 comprises 14 residues. V dropped 8 bases and J dropped 3 bases, with 19 bases sitting between them. Germline CDR1 and CDR2: SQVTM and ANQGSEA. The CDR3 DNA reads as TGCAGCACCGGAGAAGGGGAAACGGACTATGGCTACACCTTC. Amino acids: CSTGEGETDYGYTF. Combining the CDR3 with reference TRBV29-1 and TRBJ1-2 gives the whole variable domain SAVISQKPSRDICQRGTSLTIQCQVDSQVTMMFWYRQQPGQSLTLIATANQGSEATYESGFVIDKFPISRPNLTFSTLTVSNMSPEDSSIYLCSTGEGETDYGYTFGSGTRLTVV.

The chain links TRBV29-1 to TRBJ2-5; D is perhaps TRBD1 (6 bases). The CDR3 totals 13 residues. V was shortened by 8 bases and J by 5 bases, with 18 bases between the two germline ends. Germline CDR1 and CDR2: SQVTM and ANQGSEA. The DNA for the CDR3 is TGCAGCTTTTGGGGGCCTAGGTCCGAGACCCAGTACTTC. It is translated as CSFWGPRSETQYF.

The V call is TRBV11-2, the J call TRBJ1-3, with D tentatively TRBD1 (5 bases). This CDR3 contains 14 residues. Germline V gene lookup returns CDR1 SGHAT and CDR2 FQNNGV. Trimming stripped 5 bases from V and 7 bases from J, with 15 bases between. CDR3 amino acids: CASSVSFGANTIYF. The CDR3 nucleotides are TGTGCCAGCAGCGTGTCTTTTGGGGCGAACACCATATATTTT.

This sequence joins TRBV5-4 and TRBJ2-1; D ambiguous. V shed 6 bases and J shed 7 bases, with 17 bases lying between them. The CDR3 spans 14 residues. Germline assignment: CDR1 SGHNT and CDR2 YYREEE (reference sequence). The DNA for the CDR3 is TGTGCCAGCACCTTAAGAATGAGAAAGAATGAGCAGTTCTTC. Translating gives CASTLRMRKNEQFF.

The chain has TRBV27 and TRBJ2-7; 7 bases fit TRBD1. Germline assignment: CDR1 MNHEY and CDR2 SMNVEV (reference sequence). CDR3 size: 14 residues. Trimming at V came to 5 bases and at J to 2 bases, leaving 6 bases not matched to a gene. The CDR3 spells CASSPGQRPYEQYF. The CDR3, as DNA: TGTGCCAGCAGTCCGGGACAGAGACCCTACGAGCAGTACTTC.

CDR3: CASTRLAKNIQYF. The CDR3 DNA follows: TGTGCCAGCACGCGGCTAGCCAAAAACATTCAGTACTTC. The chain uses TRBV6-1 and TRBJ2-4; D gene uncertain. The CDR3 extends over 13 amino acids. The V gene's germline CDR1 is MNHNS and CDR2 SASEGT. V lost 7 bases to trimming and J lost 0 bases, with 7 bases between them.

This chain connects TRBV9 to TRBJ2-6, with D uncertain. From germline, CDR1 is SGDLS and CDR2 YYNGEE. Trimming cost V 4 bases and J 0 bases, with 5 bases left between them. This CDR3 has 14 residues. CDR3 protein: CASSPPSGANVLTF. The CDR3 DNA reads TGTGCCAGCAGCCCTCCCTCTGGGGCCAACGTCCTGACTTTC. The whole variable domain, filled in from reference TRBV9 and TRBJ2-6, reads DSGVTQTPKHLITATGQRVTLRCSPRSGDLSVYWYQQSLDQGLQFLIQYYNGEERAKGNILERFSAQQFPDLHSELNLSSLELGDSALYFCASSPPSGANVLTFGAGSRLTVL.

The chain combines TRBV3-1 with TRBJ2-3; 8 nucleotides match TRBD2. CDR3 size: 16 residues. Germline V CDR1 and CDR2: LGHDT, YNNKEL (reference sequence). V lost 1 base to trimming and J lost 3 bases; unmatched junction nucleotides: 6. CDR3 sequence: CASSQATSGYTDTQYF. The DNA of the CDR3 is TGTGCCAGCAGCCAAGCAACTAGCGGATATACAGATACGCAGTATTTT.

This sequence joins TRBV7-6 and TRBJ2-5; TRBD2 might be the D (5 bases). CDR1 and CDR2 (germline): SGHVS, FNYEAQ. Trimming pared 1 base from V and 7 bases from J, leaving 13 bases between. The CDR3 is 14 residues long. The CDR3 nucleotides are TGTGCCAGCAGCTTAGTACTAGTGGAAGGGACCCAGTACTTC. The encoded protein is CASSLVLVEGTQYF. Together with reference TRBV7-6 and TRBJ2-5, the CDR3 gives the full variable domain: GAGVSQSPRYKVTKRGQDVALRCDPISGHVSLYWYRQALGQGPEFLTYFNYEAQQDKSGLPNDRFSAERPEGSISTLTIQRTEQRDSAMYRCASSLVLVEGTQYFGPGTRLLVL.

The rearrangement joins TRBV15 to TRBJ2-2; D is perhaps TRBD2 (6 bases). This CDR3 spans 15 amino acids. Germline V gene lookup returns CDR1 LNHNV and CDR2 YYDKDF (reference sequence). V lost 3 bases and J lost 4, with 12 bases in between. The CDR3 sequence is CATSRTRASTGELFF. The CDR3 DNA sequence: TGTGCCACCAGCAGGACTAGGGCTTCCACCGGGGAGCTGTTTTTT.

The genes are TRBV28 and TRBJ2-5; 9 nucleotides line up with TRBD2. J lost 3 bases, V lost 5 bases, and 16 bases had no gene match. Per germline, CDR1 MDHEN and CDR2 SYDVKM. The CDR3 has 18 amino acids. The CDR3: CASSLTSGRTGKKETQYF. DNA for the CDR3: TGTGCCAGCAGTCTGACTAGCGGTAGAACAGGGAAGAAAGAGACCCAGTACTTC.

The rearrangement uses TRBV4-1 and TRBJ1-4; a possible D gene is TRBD1 (6 bases). Between the trimmed V and J ends, which lost 3 bases and 8 bases, there was a span of 16 bases. This CDR3 has 15 amino acids. The germline CDR1 and CDR2 sequences are MGHRA and YSYEKL. This CDR3 is CASSHVRGTNEKLFF. The CDR3 DNA follows: TGCGCCAGCAGCCACGTAAGGGGGACAAACGAAAAACTGTTTTTT.

The chain combines TRBV12-3 or TRBV12-4 with TRBJ2-1; the D is unclear. CDR3 length: 15 residues. Trimming cost V 5 bases and J 8 bases, with 19 bases left between them. CDR3 loop: CASSLAEGPFDEQFF. Here the CDR3 DNA reads TGTGCCAGCAGTCTCGCCGAAGGACCCTTCGATGAGCAGTTCTTC.

The chain recombines TRBV5-1 with TRBJ2-7; 10 bases match TRBD1. The CDR3 covers 15 residues. Looked up from germline, CDR1 is SGHRS and CDR2 is YFSETQ. V dropped 3 bases and J dropped 5; count of bases not matched to a gene: 8. The CDR3 DNA reads TGCGCCAGCAGCTCGGGGACAGGGGATAGCGACGAGCAGTACGTC. Translating it yields CASSSGTGDSDEQYV.

The rearrangement joins TRBV7-9 to TRBJ1-2, with unresolved D. The V gene lost 4 bases and the J gene lost 4 bases, with 13 bases spanning the gap. Germline assignment: CDR1 SEHNR and CDR2 FQNEAQ (reference sequence). This CDR3 spans 14 amino acids. CDR3 bases: TGTGCCAGCAGCTCAGTTGTTAGGAGCTATGGCTACACCTTC. Its translation: CASSSVVRSYGYTF. The full variable domain, with the rest looked up from reference TRBV7-9 and TRBJ1-2, is DTGVSQNPRHKITKRGQNVTFRCDPISEHNRLYWYRQTLGQGPEFLTYFQNEAQLEKSRLLSDRFSAERPKGSFSTLEIQRTEQGDSAMYLCASSSVVRSYGYTFGSGTRLTVV.

The chain links TRBV7-2 to TRBJ1-5; weak D call: TRBD1 (6 bases). This CDR3 has 12 residues. Germline V gives CDR1 SGHTA, CDR2 FQGNSA. Trimming stripped 5 bases from V and 6 bases from J, with 8 bases between. The CDR3 nucleotides are TGTGCCAGCAGCCAGGGGCGTCAGCCCCAGCATTTT. Residues: CASSQGRQPQHF.

The chain joins TRBV7-7 to TRBJ2-3; 8 nucleotides align to TRBD1. This CDR3 has 13 amino acids. Germline lookup yields CDR1 SSHAT and CDR2 FNYEAQ (reference sequence). Trimming removed 5 bases from V and 7 bases from J; junction bases left unmatched: 5. The CDR3 loop reads CASSPGGGNTQYF. The DNA for the CDR3 is TGTGCCAGCAGCCCAGGGGGCGGAAATACGCAGTATTTT.

The J gene is TRBJ2-7, the V gene TRBV21-1. TRBV21-1 is flagged as a pseudogene. The CDR3 has 9 amino acids. CDR3 DNA sequence: TGTGCCAGCAGCTACGAGCAGTACGTC. This encodes CASSYEQYV.

V gene TRBV4-3 combines with J gene TRBJ1-2; possibly TRBD1 for D (6 bases). The germline CDR1 and CDR2 sequences are LGHNA and YSLEER. V gave up 1 base and J gave up 4 bases, with 13 bases separating them. The CDR3 has 15 amino acids. The CDR3 nucleotides read TGCGCCAGCAGCCAAGCCGGAGGGGACACCTATGGCTACACCTTC. Translating gives CASSQAGGDTYGYTF.

This chain uses TRBV9 with TRBJ2-1, with D possibly TRBD2 on 6 matching bases. The V gene lost 3 bases and the J gene lost 7 bases, with 17 bases spanning the gap. This CDR3 comprises 15 residues. Germline V lookup: CDR1 SGDLS, CDR2 YYNGEE. As DNA, the CDR3 is TGTGCCAGCAGCGCTCGGACTAATCACGGGAATGAGCAGTTCTTC. Its protein product is CASSARTNHGNEQFF.

The chain joins TRBV6-5 to TRBJ2-7, with D perhaps TRBD1 (5 bases). The germline V gene has CDR1 MNHEY and CDR2 SVGAGI. This CDR3 comprises 14 residues. Trimming pared 5 bases from V and 2 bases from J, leaving 13 bases between. The CDR3 protein is CASSPLQGPYEQYF. CDR3 in DNA: TGTGCCAGCAGTCCCCTGCAGGGTCCCTACGAGCAGTACTTC.